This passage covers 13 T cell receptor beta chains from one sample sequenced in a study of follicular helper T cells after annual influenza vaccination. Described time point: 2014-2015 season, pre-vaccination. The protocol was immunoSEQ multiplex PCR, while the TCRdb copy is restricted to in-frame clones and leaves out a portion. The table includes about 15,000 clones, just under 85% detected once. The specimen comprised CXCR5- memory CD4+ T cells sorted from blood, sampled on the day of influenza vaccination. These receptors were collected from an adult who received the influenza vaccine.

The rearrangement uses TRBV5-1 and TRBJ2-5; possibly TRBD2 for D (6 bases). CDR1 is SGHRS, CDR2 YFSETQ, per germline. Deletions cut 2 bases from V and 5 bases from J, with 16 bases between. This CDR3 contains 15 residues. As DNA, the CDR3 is TGCGCCAGCAGCTTTGGGGGGACGGCTTCGGAGACCCAGTACTTC. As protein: CASSFGGTASETQYF.

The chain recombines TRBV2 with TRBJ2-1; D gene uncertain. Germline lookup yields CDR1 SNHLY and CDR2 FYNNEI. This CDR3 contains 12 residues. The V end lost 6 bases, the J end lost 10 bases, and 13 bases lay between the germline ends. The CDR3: CASRLSVGEQFF. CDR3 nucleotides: TGTGCCAGCAGACTCTCAGTAGGCGAGCAGTTCTTC.

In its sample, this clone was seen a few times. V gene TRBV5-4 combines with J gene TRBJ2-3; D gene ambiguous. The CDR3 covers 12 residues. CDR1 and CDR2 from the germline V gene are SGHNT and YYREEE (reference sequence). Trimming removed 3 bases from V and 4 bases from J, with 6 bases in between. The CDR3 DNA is TGTGCCAGCAGCTCTCCAGCAGATACGCAGTATTTT. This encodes CASSSPADTQYF.

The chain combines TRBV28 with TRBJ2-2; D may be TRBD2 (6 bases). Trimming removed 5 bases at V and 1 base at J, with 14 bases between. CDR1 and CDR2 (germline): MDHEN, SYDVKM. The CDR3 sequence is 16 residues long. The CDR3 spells CASSLGGGLNTGELFF. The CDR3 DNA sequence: TGTGCCAGCAGTCTCGGTGGAGGGCTGAACACCGGGGAGCTGTTTTTT.

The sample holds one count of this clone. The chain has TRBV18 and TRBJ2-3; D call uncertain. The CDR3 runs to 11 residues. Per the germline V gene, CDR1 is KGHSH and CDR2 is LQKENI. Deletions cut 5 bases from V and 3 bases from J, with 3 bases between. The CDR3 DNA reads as TGTGCCAGCTCATCGACAGATACGCAGTATTTT. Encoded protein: CASSSTDTQYF.

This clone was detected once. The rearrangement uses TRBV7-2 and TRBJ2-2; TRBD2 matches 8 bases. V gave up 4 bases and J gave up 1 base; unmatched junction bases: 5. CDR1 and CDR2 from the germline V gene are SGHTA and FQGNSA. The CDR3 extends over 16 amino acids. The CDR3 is CASSSAGVQNTGELFF. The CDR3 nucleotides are TGTGCCAGCAGCTCAGCGGGGGTACAGAACACCGGGGAGCTGTTTTTT.

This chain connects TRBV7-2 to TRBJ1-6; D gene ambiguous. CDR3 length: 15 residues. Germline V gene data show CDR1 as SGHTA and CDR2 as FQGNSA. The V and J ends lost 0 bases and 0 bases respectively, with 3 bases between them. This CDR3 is CASSLASSYNSPLHF. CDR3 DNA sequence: TGTGCCAGCAGCTTAGCGAGCTCCTATAATTCACCCCTCCACTTT.

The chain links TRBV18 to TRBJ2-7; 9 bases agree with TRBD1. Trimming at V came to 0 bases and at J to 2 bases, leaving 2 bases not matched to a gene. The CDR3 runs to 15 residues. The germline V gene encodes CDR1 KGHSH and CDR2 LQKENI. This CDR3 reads CASSPPGQGAYEQYF. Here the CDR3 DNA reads TGTGCCAGCTCACCACCGGGACAGGGCGCCTACGAGCAGTACTTC.

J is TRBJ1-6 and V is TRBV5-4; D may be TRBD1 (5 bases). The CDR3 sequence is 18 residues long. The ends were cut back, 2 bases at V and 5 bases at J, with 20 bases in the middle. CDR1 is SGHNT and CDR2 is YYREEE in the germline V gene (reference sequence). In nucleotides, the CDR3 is TGTGCCAGCAGCTTTGGGTTAGCAGGGACTCGGAATAATTCACCCCTCCACTTT. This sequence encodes CASSFGLAGTRNNSPLHF. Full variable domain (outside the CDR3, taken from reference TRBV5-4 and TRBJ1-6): ETGVTQSPTHLIKTRGQQVTLRCSSQSGHNTVSWYQQALGQGPQFIFQYYREEENGRGNFPPRFSGLQFPNYSSELNVNALELDDSALYLCASSFGLAGTRNNSPLHFGNGTRLTVT.

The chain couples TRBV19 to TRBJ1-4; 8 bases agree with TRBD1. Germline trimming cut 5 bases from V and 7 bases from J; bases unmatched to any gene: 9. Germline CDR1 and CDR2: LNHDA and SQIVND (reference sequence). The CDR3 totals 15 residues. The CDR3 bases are TGTGCCAGTAGTGGGTACGGACAGGGATCTGAAAAACTGTTTTTT. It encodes CASSGYGQGSEKLFF.

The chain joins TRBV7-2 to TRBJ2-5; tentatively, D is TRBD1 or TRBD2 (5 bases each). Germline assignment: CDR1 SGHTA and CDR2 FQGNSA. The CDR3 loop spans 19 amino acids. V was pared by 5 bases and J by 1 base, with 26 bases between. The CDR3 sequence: CASSTRAGPGRAIQETQYF. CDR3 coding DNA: TGTGCCAGCAGCACCCGGGCCGGGCCGGGACGGGCAATCCAAGAGACCCAGTACTTC.

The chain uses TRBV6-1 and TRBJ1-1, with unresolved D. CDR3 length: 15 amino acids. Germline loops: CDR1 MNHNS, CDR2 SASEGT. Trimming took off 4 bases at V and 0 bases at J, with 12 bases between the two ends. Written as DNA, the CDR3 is TGTGCCAGCAGTGTTGGGATATTTATGAACACTGAAGCTTTCTTT. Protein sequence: CASSVGIFMNTEAFF.

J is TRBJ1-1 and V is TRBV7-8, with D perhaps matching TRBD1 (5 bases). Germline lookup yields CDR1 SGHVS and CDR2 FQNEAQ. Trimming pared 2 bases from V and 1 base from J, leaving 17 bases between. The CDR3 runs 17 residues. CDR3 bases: TGTGCCAGCAGCTTATGGGGGACTCTACTTAGGAACACTGAAGCTTTCTTT. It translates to CASSLWGTLLRNTEAFF. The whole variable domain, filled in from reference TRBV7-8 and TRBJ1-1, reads GAGVSQSPRYKVAKRGQDVALRCDPISGHVSLFWYQQALGQGPEFLTYFQNEAQLDKSGLPSDRFFAERPEGSVSTLKIQRTQQEDSAVYLCASSLWGTLLRNTEAFFGQGTRLTVV.